The source of this T cell receptor beta chain is a study of CD8+ T cells in alopecia areata. Overall study results and limits: Compared with normal scalp, lesional scalp had higher clonality and more expanded CD8+ clones. The study found TCR sharing across patients less clear than in mice, possibly for HLA reasons.

Treatment here: oral pan-JAK inhibitor, 5-10 mg twice daily. Alopecia areata patients provided lesional scalp punch biopsies and peripheral blood. CDR3 length equals 12 residues. Germline assignment: CDR1 KGHSH and CDR2 LQKENI. V lost 2 bases and J 7 bases, leaving 6 bases between the germline ends. This clone was found a few times. Its target is not known. RNA was extracted and reverse transcribed into cDNA as the sequencing template. Generated by immunoSEQ multiplex PCR, the TCRdb table keeps only in-frame clones and is missing some. The table includes 270,000 or so clones, roughly 64% detected once. V usage is TRBV18 and J usage is TRBJ2-1, with D possibly TRBD2 on 6 matching bases. The receptor comes from a human donor with alopecia areata. Specimen: CD4+ T cells sorted from blood, collected at week 24, from a patient treated with tofacitinib. CDR3 region: CASSPGGNEQFF. CDR3 coding DNA: TGTGCCAGCTCACCAGGGGGGAATGAGCAGTTCTTC.